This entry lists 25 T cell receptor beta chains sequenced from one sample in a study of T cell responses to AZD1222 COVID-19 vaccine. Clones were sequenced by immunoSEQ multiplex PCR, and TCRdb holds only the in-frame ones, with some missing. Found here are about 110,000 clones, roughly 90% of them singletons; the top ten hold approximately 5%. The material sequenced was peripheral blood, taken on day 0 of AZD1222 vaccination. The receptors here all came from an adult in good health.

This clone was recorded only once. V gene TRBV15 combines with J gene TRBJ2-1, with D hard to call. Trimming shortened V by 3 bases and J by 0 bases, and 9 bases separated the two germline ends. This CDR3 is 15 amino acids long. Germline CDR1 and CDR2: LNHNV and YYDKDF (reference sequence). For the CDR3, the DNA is TGTGCCACCAGCAGGGAGTGGGCCTCCTACAATGAGCAGTTCTTC. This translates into CATSREWASYNEQFF.

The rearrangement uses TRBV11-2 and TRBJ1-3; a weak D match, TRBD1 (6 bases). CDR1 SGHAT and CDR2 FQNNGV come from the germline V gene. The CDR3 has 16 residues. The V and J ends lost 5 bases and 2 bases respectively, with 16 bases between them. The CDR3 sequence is CASSPGRGATGNTIYF. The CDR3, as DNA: TGTGCCAGCAGCCCTGGGCGGGGGGCCACTGGAAACACCATATATTTT.

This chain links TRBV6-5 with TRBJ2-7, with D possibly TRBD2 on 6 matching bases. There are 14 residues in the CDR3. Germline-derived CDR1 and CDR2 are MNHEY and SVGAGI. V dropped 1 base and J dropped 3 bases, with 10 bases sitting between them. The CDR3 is CASSYLEGGYEQYF. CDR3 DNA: TGTGCCAGCAGTTACTTGGAGGGTGGCTACGAGCAGTACTTC.

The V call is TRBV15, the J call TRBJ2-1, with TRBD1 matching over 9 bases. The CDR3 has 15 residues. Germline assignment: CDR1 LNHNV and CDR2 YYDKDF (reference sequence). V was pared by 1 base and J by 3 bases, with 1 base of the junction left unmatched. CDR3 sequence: CATSRAGQGYNEQFF. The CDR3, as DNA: TGTGCCACCAGCAGAGCGGGACAGGGCTACAATGAGCAGTTCTTC.

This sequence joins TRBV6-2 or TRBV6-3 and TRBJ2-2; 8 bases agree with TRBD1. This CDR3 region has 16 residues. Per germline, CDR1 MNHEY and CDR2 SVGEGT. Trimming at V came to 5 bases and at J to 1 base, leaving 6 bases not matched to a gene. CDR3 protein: CASSDTGTGNTGELFF. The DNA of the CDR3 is TGTGCCAGCAGTGACACCGGGACAGGGAACACCGGGGAGCTGTTTTTT.

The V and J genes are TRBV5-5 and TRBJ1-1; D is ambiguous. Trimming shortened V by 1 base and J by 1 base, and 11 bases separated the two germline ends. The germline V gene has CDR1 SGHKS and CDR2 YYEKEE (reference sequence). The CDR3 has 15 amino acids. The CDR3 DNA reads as TGTGCCAGCAGCTTGTACAGAAATCCGAACACTGAAGCTTTCTTT. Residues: CASSLYRNPNTEAFF.

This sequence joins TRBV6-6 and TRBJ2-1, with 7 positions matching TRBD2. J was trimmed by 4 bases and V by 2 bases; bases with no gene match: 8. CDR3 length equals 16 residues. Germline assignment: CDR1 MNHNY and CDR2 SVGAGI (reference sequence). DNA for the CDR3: TGTGCCAGCAGTTACGGGGGGGGAAACGCTTACAATGAGCAGTTCTTC. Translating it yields CASSYGGGNAYNEQFF.

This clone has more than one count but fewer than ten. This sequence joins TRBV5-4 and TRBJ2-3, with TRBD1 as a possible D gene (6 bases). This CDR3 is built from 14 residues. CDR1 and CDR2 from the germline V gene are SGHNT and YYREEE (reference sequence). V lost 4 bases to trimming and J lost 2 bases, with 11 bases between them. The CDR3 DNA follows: TGTGCCAGCAGCCAAGGACAGACCACAGATACGCAGTATTTT. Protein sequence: CASSQGQTTDTQYF.

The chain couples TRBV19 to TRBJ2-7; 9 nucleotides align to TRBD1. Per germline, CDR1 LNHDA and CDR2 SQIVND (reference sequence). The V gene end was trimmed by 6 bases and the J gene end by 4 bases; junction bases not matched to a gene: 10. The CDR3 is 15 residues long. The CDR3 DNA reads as TGTGCCAGTAGGCCGGGACAGGGTTTTGGGTACGAGCAGTACTTC. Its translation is CASRPGQGFGYEQYF. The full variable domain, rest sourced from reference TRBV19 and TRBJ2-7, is DGGITQSPKYLFRKEGQNVTLSCEQNLNHDAMYWYRQDPGQGLRLIYYSQIVNDFQKGDIAEGYSVSREKKESFPLTVTSAQKNPTAFYLCASRPGQGFGYEQYFGPGTRLTVT.

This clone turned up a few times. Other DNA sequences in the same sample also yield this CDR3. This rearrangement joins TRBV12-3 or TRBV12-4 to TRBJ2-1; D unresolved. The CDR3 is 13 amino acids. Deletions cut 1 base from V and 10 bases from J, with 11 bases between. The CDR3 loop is CASSLGPVGEQFF. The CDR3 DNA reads TGTGCCAGCAGTTTAGGCCCGGTAGGAGAGCAGTTCTTC.

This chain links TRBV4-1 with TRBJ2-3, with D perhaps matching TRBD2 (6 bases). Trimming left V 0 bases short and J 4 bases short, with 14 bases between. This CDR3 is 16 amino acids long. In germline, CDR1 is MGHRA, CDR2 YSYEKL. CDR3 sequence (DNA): TGCGCCAGCAGCCAAGAATGGACGGGAGTGGCAGATACGCAGTATTTT. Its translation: CASSQEWTGVADTQYF.

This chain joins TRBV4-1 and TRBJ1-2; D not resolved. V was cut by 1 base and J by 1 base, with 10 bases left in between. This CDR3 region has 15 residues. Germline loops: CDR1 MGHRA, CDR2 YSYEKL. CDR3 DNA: TGCGCCAGCAGCCAAGGCCTTTCTGATAACTATGGCTACACCTTC. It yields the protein CASSQGLSDNYGYTF.

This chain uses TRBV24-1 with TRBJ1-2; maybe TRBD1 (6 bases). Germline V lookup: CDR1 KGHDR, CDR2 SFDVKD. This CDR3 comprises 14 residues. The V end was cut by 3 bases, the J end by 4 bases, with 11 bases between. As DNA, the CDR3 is TGTGCCACCAGTGATCGGACAGACCTCTATGGCTACACCTTC. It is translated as CATSDRTDLYGYTF.

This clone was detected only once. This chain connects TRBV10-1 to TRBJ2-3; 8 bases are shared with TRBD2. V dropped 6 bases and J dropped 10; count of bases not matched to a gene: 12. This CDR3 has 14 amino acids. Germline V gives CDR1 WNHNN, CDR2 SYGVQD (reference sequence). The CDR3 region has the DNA TGCGCCAGCAGCCAAGAAGGGGCGGGAGGAGCGCAGTATTTT. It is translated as CASSQEGAGGAQYF.

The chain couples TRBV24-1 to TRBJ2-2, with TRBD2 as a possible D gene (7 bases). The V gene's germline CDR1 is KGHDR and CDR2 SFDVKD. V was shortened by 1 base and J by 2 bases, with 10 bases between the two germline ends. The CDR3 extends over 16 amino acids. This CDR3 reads CATSDLRGANTGELFF. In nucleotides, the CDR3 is TGTGCCACCAGTGATTTACGGGGGGCCAACACCGGGGAGCTGTTTTTT.

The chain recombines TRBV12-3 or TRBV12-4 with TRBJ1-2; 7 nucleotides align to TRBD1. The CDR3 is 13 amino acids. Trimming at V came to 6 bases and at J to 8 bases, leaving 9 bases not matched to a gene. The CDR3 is CASSPDRERGYTF. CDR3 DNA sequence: TGTGCCAGCAGCCCCGACAGGGAAAGAGGCTACACCTTC.

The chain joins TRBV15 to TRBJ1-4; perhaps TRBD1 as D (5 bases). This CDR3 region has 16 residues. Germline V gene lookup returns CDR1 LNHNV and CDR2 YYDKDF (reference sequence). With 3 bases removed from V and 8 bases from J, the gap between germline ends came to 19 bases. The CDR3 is CATSSDSWALGEKLFF. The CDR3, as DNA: TGTGCCACCAGCAGTGACAGCTGGGCACTGGGGGAAAAACTGTTTTTT.

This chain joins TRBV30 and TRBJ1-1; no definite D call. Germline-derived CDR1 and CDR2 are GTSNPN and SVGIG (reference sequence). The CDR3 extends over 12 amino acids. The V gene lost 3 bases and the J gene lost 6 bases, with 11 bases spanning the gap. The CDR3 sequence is CAWRWKEAEAFF. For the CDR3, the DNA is TGTGCCTGGAGGTGGAAGGAAGCTGAAGCTTTCTTT.

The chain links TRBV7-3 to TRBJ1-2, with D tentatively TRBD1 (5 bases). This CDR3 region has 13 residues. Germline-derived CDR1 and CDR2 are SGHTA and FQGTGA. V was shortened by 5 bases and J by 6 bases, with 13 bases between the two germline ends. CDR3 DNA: TGTGCCAGCAGCACCAGGGTGGGCGATGGCTACACCTTC. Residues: CASSTRVGDGYTF.

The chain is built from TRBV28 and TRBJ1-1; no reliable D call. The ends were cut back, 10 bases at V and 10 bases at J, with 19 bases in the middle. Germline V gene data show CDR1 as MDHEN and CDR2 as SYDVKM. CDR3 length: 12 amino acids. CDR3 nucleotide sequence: TGTGCCACCGCCGGGCCCGAGAAAGGAGCTTTCTTT. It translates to CATAGPEKGAFF.

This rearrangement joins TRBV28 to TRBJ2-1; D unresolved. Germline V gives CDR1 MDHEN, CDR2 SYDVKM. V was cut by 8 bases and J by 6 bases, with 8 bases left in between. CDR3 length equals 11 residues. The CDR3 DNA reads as TGTGCCAGCCGTATGGGCAATGAGCAGTTCTTC. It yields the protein CASRMGNEQFF.

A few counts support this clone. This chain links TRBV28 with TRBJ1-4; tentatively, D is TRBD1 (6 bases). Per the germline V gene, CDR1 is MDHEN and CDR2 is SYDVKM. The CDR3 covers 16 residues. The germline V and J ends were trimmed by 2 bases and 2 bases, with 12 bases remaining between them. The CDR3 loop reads CASSLPPGGTNEKLFF. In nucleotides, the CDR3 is TGTGCCAGCAGTTTACCCCCTGGGGGCACTAATGAAAAACTGTTTTTT.

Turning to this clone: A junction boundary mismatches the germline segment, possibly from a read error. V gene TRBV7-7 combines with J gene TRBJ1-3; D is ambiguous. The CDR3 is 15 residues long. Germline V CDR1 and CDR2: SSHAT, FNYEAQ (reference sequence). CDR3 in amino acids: CASSPNHYSGNTIYF. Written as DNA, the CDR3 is TGTGCTAGCAGCCCTAATCATTACTCTGGAAACACCATATATTTT.

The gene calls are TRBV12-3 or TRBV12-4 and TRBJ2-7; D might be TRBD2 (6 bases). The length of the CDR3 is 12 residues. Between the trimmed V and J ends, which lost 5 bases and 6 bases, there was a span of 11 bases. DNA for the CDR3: TGTGCCAGCAGTCGGGACTCCGCCGAGCAGTACTTC. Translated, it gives CASSRDSAEQYF.

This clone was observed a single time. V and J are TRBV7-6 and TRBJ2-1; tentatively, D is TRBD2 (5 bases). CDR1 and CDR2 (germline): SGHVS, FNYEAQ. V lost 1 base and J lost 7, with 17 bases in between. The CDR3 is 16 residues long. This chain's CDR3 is CASSLGVGASRNEQFF. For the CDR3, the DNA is TGTGCCAGCAGCTTAGGAGTGGGAGCCTCCCGGAATGAGCAGTTCTTC.